The source of this T cell receptor (beta chain) is a study of cytomegalovirus exposure and HLA in healthy donors. 60 Vbeta and 13 Jbeta primers were used in PCR. Using immunoSEQ multiplex PCR, the repertoire was profiled, and TCRdb retains in-frame clones only, with some absent. Its table records roughly 120,000 clones. Worth noting for this clone: Its antigen is as yet unknown.

Per the germline V gene, CDR1 is MNHEY and CDR2 is SMNVEV (reference sequence). The junction had 7 bases not matched to a gene; V was cut back by 5 bases and J by 2 bases. This CDR3 is 15 amino acids long. Participants comprised healthy donors of bone marrow. Whole-study results and caveats: Within the data, a cluster of highly shared sequence variants was likely a sequencing artifact. Cytomegalovirus status, reportedly, was diagnosed with high specificity and sensitivity by the classifier.

This rearrangement joins TRBV27 to TRBJ2-7, with 9 bases matching TRBD1. The origin of this receptor is a young man in good health and CMV-seronegative. The source material was PBMCs. Written as DNA, the CDR3 is TGTGCCAGCAGTCCTACCGGGACAGGGCCCTACGAGCAGTACTTC. Amino acids: CASSPTGTGPYEQYF.